This T cell receptor (beta chain) was sequenced for a study of blood T cells in healthy people across ages. Sample-barcoded 5' priming and a J-beta primer mix drove a second PCR of roughly 6 to 12 cycles. Each cDNA molecule was tagged by a template-switch adaptor that had 12 random nucleotides. TCRdb reanalysed the 5' RACE reads using MiXCR and keeps one entry per CDR3 protein. This sample has 650,000 to 1,000,000 distinct CDR3 sequences, with roughly 35% found just once. V lost 2 bases and J lost 9, with 16 bases in between. Germline V gene data show CDR1 as SGHTA and CDR2 as FQGTGA. The CDR3 covers 15 residues. Healthy Russian Caucasian donors spanned ages about 6 to 90 years. Peripheral blood, around 9.4 milliliters per donor, was collected. Each sample had at least 6.5 million PBMCs isolated.

The receptor was derived from a man aged 18 to 29 in good health. The chain links TRBV7-3 to TRBJ2-2; possible D gene TRBD2, 6 bases. Sequencing was performed on blood. The CDR3 DNA reads TGTGCCAGCAGCTTAGGGGGGACGAGTTACCGGGAGCTGTTTTTT. This codes for CASSLGGTSYRELFF.